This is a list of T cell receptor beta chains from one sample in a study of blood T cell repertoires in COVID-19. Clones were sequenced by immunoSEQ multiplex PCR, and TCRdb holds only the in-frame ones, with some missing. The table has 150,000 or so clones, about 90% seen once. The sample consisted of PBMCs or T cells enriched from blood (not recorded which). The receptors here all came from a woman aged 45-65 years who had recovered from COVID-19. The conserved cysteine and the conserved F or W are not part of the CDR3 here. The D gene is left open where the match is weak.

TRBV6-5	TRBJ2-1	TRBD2	ASRPWTSGRGEQF
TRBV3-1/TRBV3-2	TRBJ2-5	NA	ASSQGPETQY
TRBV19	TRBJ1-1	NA	ASSTTGAARTEAF
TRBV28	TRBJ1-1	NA	ASRDLNTEAF
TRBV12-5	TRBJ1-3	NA	ASGLVPFRDIFSGNTIY
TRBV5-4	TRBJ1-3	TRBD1	ASSASQGAGNTIY
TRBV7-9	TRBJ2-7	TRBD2	ASSLRSSGRARDEQY
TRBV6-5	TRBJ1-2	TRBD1	ASSYRQGGVRGYT
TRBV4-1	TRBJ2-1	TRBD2	ASSQGLAGDSNEQF
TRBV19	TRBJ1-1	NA	ASSATGNPYPTEAF
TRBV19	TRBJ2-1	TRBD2	ASSIWASGNSGYNEQF
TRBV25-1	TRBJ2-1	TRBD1	ASRDRGWDEQF
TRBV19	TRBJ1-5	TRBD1	ASSQPGQGQPQH
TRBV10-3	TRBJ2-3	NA	AISAGTAY
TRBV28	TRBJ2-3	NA	ASSPRGGPTDTQY
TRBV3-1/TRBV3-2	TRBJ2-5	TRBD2	ASSQAFRLADQETQY
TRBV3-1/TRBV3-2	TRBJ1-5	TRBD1	ASSRGTVNQPQH
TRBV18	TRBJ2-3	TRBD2	ASQNSGRALDTQY
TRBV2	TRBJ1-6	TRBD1	ATEGQEGNSPLH
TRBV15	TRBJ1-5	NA	ATRENAGVNQPQH
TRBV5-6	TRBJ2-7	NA	ASSLASTGYEQY
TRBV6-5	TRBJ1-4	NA	ASSSAGLGANEKLF
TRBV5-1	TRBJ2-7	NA	ASSLDPRVEEQY